The next 21 T cell receptor beta chains were all read from a single sample in a study of T cell responses to AZD1222 COVID-19 vaccine (dated by TCRdb to about 2021). In light of the paper, this sample's time point label describes: baseline before first vaccination. Libraries were constructed by the immunoSEQ multiplex PCR assay. TCRdb retrieved this table from immuneACCESS and kept in-frame rearrangements only. Not all clones are present; in checked studies, unresolved V genes account for under half, and no reason is known for the remainder. The sample includes about 28,000 clones, with about 77% observed a single time. The ten largest make up roughly 6% of the sample. Here the sequenced sample was peripheral blood, taken on day 0 of AZD1222 vaccination. Every receptor here comes from an adult in good health.

The J gene is TRBJ1-5, the V gene TRBV19; 8 nucleotides align to TRBD1. The CDR3 has 12 residues. Looked up from germline, CDR1 is LNHDA and CDR2 is SQIVND (reference sequence). With 5 bases clipped from V and 12 bases from J, the junction kept 6 bases outside the gene matches. The CDR3 region is CASSPGQGLQHF. DNA of the CDR3: TGTGCCAGTAGTCCCGGACAGGGTCTCCAGCATTTT.

The genes are TRBV21-1 and TRBJ1-6; the D segment call TRBD1 is taken from the table without a DNA check. TRBV21-1 is a known pseudogene. The CDR3 has 13 amino acids. As DNA, the CDR3 is TGTGCCCCCAACGACAGGGAGAATTCACCCCTCCACTTT. Translation: CAPNDRENSPLHF.

This clone appeared a few times. The chain has TRBV10-3 and TRBJ2-1; TRBD2 agrees at 13 bases. Germline CDR1 ENHRY, CDR2 SYGVKD. The ends lost 6 bases at V and 8 bases at J; junction bases unmatched: 13. CDR3 length: 17 amino acids. This chain's CDR3 is CAIRDRTSGGLIDEQFF. The CDR3 nucleotides are TGTGCCATCAGAGACCGGACTAGCGGGGGCCTTATTGATGAGCAGTTCTTC.

This chain links TRBV11-1 with TRBJ1-1; maybe TRBD1 (5 bases). The V and J ends lost 4 bases and 11 bases respectively, with 11 bases between them. Germline V gene sequence: CDR1 SGHAT, CDR2 FQDESV (reference sequence). The CDR3 is made up of 11 amino acids. In DNA form, the CDR3 reads TGTGCCAGCAGCTGGGGGGAACGCGCTTTCTTT. This translates into CASSWGERAFF.

V and J are TRBV24-1 and TRBJ2-1, with 12 bases fitting TRBD2. The CDR3 has 15 residues. Germline assignment: CDR1 KGHDR and CDR2 SFDVKD. The V segment lost 2 bases and the J segment 9 bases; nucleotides outside the gene matches: 4. The CDR3 loop reads CATSDSSGRVTEQFF. Here the CDR3 DNA reads TGTGCCACCAGTGATTCTAGCGGGAGGGTTACTGAGCAGTTCTTC.

The chain joins TRBV6-2 or TRBV6-3 to TRBJ2-1; D gene ambiguous. The germline V gene encodes CDR1 MNHEY and CDR2 SVGEGT. V was clipped by 5 bases and J by 13 bases, with 15 bases between them. There are 12 residues in the CDR3. The CDR3 DNA reads TGTGCCAGCAGTCGCTTGAACCTATTACAGTTCTTC. This gives the protein CASSRLNLLQFF.

This chain connects TRBV20-1 to TRBJ1-2; no firm D call. V was trimmed by 3 bases and J by 7 bases, leaving 9 bases between them. The CDR3 length is 11 residues. CDR1 is DFQATT and CDR2 is SNEGSKA in the germline V gene (reference sequence). The CDR3 sequence is CSASPRLGYTF. The CDR3 DNA follows: TGCAGTGCTAGCCCTCGGCTTGGCTACACCTTC.

This clone was seen once. The chain couples TRBV7-9 to TRBJ2-2; the D is unclear. Trimming removed 1 base from V and 0 bases from J, with 9 bases in between. In germline, CDR1 is SEHNR, CDR2 FQNEAQ (reference sequence). The CDR3 is made up of 16 amino acids. In DNA, the CDR3 is TGTGCCAGCAGCTTAGTAGCCACCACGAACACCGGGGAGCTGTTTTTT. Translation: CASSLVATTNTGELFF.

The chain uses TRBV6-5 and TRBJ1-2; 7 nucleotides agree with TRBD1. This CDR3 has 13 residues. Per the germline V gene, CDR1 is MNHEY and CDR2 is SVGAGI. The trim removed 11 bases at V and 4 bases at J, leaving 10 bases unmatched. The CDR3: CAGHTGALYGYTF. CDR3 sequence (DNA): TGTGCCGGGCACACAGGGGCTCTCTATGGCTACACCTTC.

J is TRBJ2-6 and V is TRBV29-1; TRBD1 agrees at 7 bases. This CDR3 has 16 residues. Germline trimming cut 0 bases from V and 4 bases from J; bases unmatched to any gene: 6. Germline CDR1 SQVTM, CDR2 ANQGSEA. The CDR3: CSVEDKGAKGANVLTF. Here the CDR3 DNA reads TGCAGCGTTGAAGATAAGGGGGCGAAAGGGGCCAACGTCCTGACTTTC.

The rearrangement links TRBV7-6 to TRBJ1-3; D is unresolved. The CDR3 spans 21 residues. Germline V lookup: CDR1 SGHVS, CDR2 FNYEAQ. V dropped 5 bases and J dropped 4 bases, with 33 bases sitting between them. In DNA form, the CDR3 reads TGTGCCAGCAGCCGAAAGGCCATCCGTAGTCAGGCTGGTATGCTGGGAAACACCATATATTTT. As protein: CASSRKAIRSQAGMLGNTIYF.

There are a few counts of this clone. The chain couples TRBV5-1 to TRBJ1-1; TRBD1 is a possible D gene (6 bases). Trimming shortened V by 3 bases and J by 2 bases, and 11 bases separated the two germline ends. The CDR3 has 14 residues. Looked up from germline, CDR1 is SGHRS and CDR2 is YFSETQ. The CDR3 DNA reads as TGCGCCAGCAGCTACGGGGGCGTCAACACTGAAGCTTTCTTT. Translating gives CASSYGGVNTEAFF. The full variable domain, its missing parts supplied by reference TRBV5-1 and TRBJ1-1, is KAGVTQTPRYLIKTRGQQVTLSCSPISGHRSVSWYQQTPGQGLQFLFEYFSETQRNKGNFPGRFSGRQFSNSRSEMNVSTLELGDSALYLCASSYGGVNTEAFFGQGTRLTVV.

This chain joins TRBV6-1 and TRBJ1-1; D perhaps matches TRBD1 (5 bases). V was cut by 8 bases and J by 8 bases, with 21 bases left in between. This CDR3 comprises 14 residues. Germline V lookup: CDR1 MNHNS, CDR2 SASEGT. Here the CDR3 reads CASGPVGGPSEAFF. Here the CDR3 DNA reads TGTGCCAGCGGGCCCGTTGGGGGACCCTCAGAAGCTTTCTTT.

V is TRBV7-2 and J is TRBJ1-5; no clear D. This CDR3 spans 14 amino acids. Germline assignment: CDR1 SGHTA and CDR2 FQGNSA. The V gene lost 1 base and the J gene lost 4 bases, with 8 bases spanning the gap. CDR3 region: CASSLGTANQPQHF. The CDR3 bases are TGTGCCAGCAGCTTAGGTACGGCGAATCAGCCCCAGCATTTT.

This chain joins TRBV7-9 and TRBJ1-1; D might be TRBD1 (6 bases). Per germline, CDR1 SEHNR and CDR2 FQNEAQ (reference sequence). Trimming removed 6 bases from V and 4 bases from J, with 12 bases in between. The CDR3 contains 13 residues. The CDR3 nucleotides are TGTGCCAGCAGTTCCGAAGGGGGCACTGAAGCTTTCTTT. Translation gives CASSSEGGTEAFF.

This chain connects TRBV27 to TRBJ2-1, with D possibly being TRBD2 (5 bases). Germline V gives CDR1 MNHEY, CDR2 SMNVEV (reference sequence). The CDR3 is made up of 15 amino acids. Trimming shortened V by 5 bases and J by 3 bases, and 14 bases separated the two germline ends. The CDR3 sequence is CASSRTGIVYNEQFF. CDR3 sequence (DNA): TGTGCCAGCAGTCGTACGGGGATCGTCTACAATGAGCAGTTCTTC.

V gene TRBV27 combines with J gene TRBJ1-2, with TRBD1 matching over 7 bases. The CDR3 is 14 amino acids. CDR1 MNHEY and CDR2 SMNVEV come from the germline V gene (reference sequence). J was trimmed by 8 bases and V by 2 bases; bases with no gene match: 8. The CDR3 nucleotides are TGTGCCAGCAGTTTAAGGCAGGGGGTGAGGGGCTACACCTTC. The encoded protein is CASSLRQGVRGYTF.

The V and J genes are TRBV5-4 and TRBJ2-4, with a possible D match to TRBD2 (5 bases). Per the germline V gene, CDR1 is SGHNT and CDR2 is YYREEE (reference sequence). Trimming cost V 4 bases and J 3 bases, with 14 bases left between them. The CDR3 sequence is 15 residues long. The CDR3 DNA is TGTGCCAGCAGCCCAGCTAACCGGGGCAAAAACATTCAGTACTTC. Translation gives CASSPANRGKNIQYF.

The genes are TRBV9 and TRBJ2-1; the match to TRBD2 covers 8 bases. Germline values: CDR1 SGDLS, CDR2 YYNGEE. The CDR3 covers 15 residues. J lost 4 bases, V lost 1 base, and 4 bases had no gene match. The CDR3 is CASSVRGGRYNEQFF. The CDR3 DNA follows: TGTGCCAGCAGCGTAAGGGGCGGGAGGTACAATGAGCAGTTCTTC.

This clone has more than one count but fewer than ten. The chain carries TRBV18 and TRBJ2-2, with TRBD1 identical over 7 bases. CDR3 length: 18 amino acids. Per germline, CDR1 KGHSH and CDR2 LQKENI. The V segment lost 5 bases and the J segment 1 base; nucleotides outside the gene matches: 13. CDR3 bases: TGTGCCAGCTCATCTCAATTATACAGGGGCGAGAACACCGGGGAGCTGTTTTTT. It encodes CASSSQLYRGENTGELFF. The complete variable domain, with remaining parts taken from reference TRBV18 and TRBJ2-2, reads NAGVMQNPRHLVRRRGQEARLRCSPMKGHSHVYWYRQLPEEGLKFMVYLQKENIIDESGMPKERFSAEFPKEGPSILRIQQVVRGDSAAYFCASSSQLYRGENTGELFFGEGSRLTVL.

V gene TRBV7-2 combines with J gene TRBJ1-5; D remains unclear. The CDR3 has 14 amino acids. V lost 5 bases, J lost 5 bases, and 13 bases lay in between. Germline V gene lookup returns CDR1 SGHTA and CDR2 FQGNSA. The CDR3 DNA sequence: TGTGCCAGCAGCCCTAAGGGATCGGATCAGCCCCAGCATTTT. Translated, it gives CASSPKGSDQPQHF.